The clone carrying this T cell receptor beta chain appeared many times. Its antigen is unidentified. The source of the sample is a study of spatial heterogeneity in lung cancer. Study as a whole: As counted in raw reads, each unique TCR and UMI combination appeared more than ten times on average.

A unique molecular identifier was carried by every single TCR cDNA molecule. TCRdb re-analysed the 5' RACE reads in MiXCR, keeping a single row per CDR3 protein. The repertoire holds around 120,000 distinct CDR3 sequences, with 12% as singletons. Overall study results and limits: Circulating ubiquitous expanded tumor TCRs were observed more frequently at resection than at follow-up.

Time point of the sample: blood at routine non-recurrence follow-up after resection. Researchers sequenced whole RNA taken from tumor, nontumor lung or frozen PBMC without sorting. The length of the CDR3 is 12 residues. Per germline, CDR1 SGDLS and CDR2 YYNGEE. V dropped 4 bases and J dropped 2 bases, with 7 bases sitting between them. The TCR was taken from a male donor with early-stage non-small cell lung cancer. The genes are TRBV9 and TRBJ2-7; D may be TRBD1 (6 bases). Here the sequenced sample was PBMCs, taken at follow-up. The CDR3 bases are TGTGCCAGCAGCACAGGGACCTACGAGCAGTACTTC. Its protein product is CASSTGTYEQYF.